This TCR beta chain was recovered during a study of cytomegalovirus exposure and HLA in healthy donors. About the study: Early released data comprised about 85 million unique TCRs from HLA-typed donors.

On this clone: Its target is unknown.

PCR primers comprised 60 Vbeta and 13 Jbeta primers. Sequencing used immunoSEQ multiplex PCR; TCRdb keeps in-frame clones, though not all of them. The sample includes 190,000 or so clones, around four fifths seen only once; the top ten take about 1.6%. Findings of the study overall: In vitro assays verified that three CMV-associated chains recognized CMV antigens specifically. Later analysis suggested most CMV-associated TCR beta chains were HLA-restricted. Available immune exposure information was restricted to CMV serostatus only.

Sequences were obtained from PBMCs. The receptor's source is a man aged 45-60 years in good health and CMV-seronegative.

Here the CDR3 reads CASSSDSSGRYEQYF. The CDR3 bases are TGTGCCAGCAGCTCTGATAGTAGCGGGAGGTACGAGCAGTACTTC. V and J are TRBV7-2 and TRBJ2-7, with 10 bases lining up with TRBD2. The CDR3 runs 15 residues. Germline V gene sequence: CDR1 SGHTA, CDR2 FQGNSA. J was trimmed by 4 bases and V by 4 bases; bases with no gene match: 7.